The subject of this entry is one T cell receptor (beta chain). Its antigen is unidentified. The entry originates in a study of CD8 T cells in Susac syndrome. The study, taken as a whole, reports: As the study acknowledged, the number of individuals who were part of its TCR sequencing and HLA analysis was relatively small.

Germline assignment: CDR1 LGHNA and CDR2 YNFKEQ. Trimming shortened V by 2 bases and J by 0 bases, and 7 bases separated the two germline ends. This CDR3 is 14 amino acids long. RNA totalling about 0.5 to 1 ug underwent reverse transcription with random hexamers. Amplification of TCR beta CDR3 spanned 54 Vbeta and 13 Jbeta via immunoSEQ multiplex PCR. In TCRdb, the immunoSEQ multiplex PCR reads were re-called with MiXCR into one record per CDR3 protein. Among around 190,000 distinct CDR3 sequences listed, approximately 94% were seen once. From blood CD8+ and CD4+ T cells, TCR beta sequences were generated. Healthy donors constituted the controls, which were matched for age and sex.

Sequenced: CD4+ T cells from PBMCs. This sequence joins TRBV4-2 and TRBJ2-5; D gene uncertain. The sequence was obtained from a human donor in good health. The CDR3 sequence: CASSQRSDQETQYF. The CDR3 DNA reads TGTGCCAGCAGCCAACGAAGCGACCAAGAGACCCAGTACTTC.